The rows below give T cell receptor beta chains drawn from one sample of a study of shared clonotypes between healthy human individuals. TCRdb keeps only in-frame clones here, not all; method: immunoSEQ multiplex PCR. The profile shows roughly 2 million clones, about 94% of them singletons. The specimen was naive CD8+ T cells sorted from blood. Source of these receptors: a man aged 18 to 35 in good health. Both conserved end residues are part of each CDR3. Fields, in order: J gene, clone size, V gene, D gene, CDR3 protein, CDR3 DNA. A D gene is named only where the DNA matches it firmly. The size entry is marked missing in some rows and otherwise reads once, few, many or a size class.

J: TRBJ2-7
size: once
V: TRBV7-8
D: TRBD1
CDR3: CASSLGQGHEQYF
DNA: TGTGCCAGCAGCTTGGGACAGGGCCACGAGCAGTACTTC

J: TRBJ1-2
size: .
V: TRBV2
D: TRBD1
CDR3: CASSGTGGAYGYTF
DNA: TGTGCCAGCAGTGGGACAGGGGGCGCGTATGGCTACACCTTC

J: TRBJ2-1
size: .
V: TRBV6-5
D: .
CDR3: CASSYRPGPYNEQFF
DNA: TGTGCCAGCAGTTACCGCCCGGGCCCCTACAATGAGCAGTTCTTC

J: TRBJ2-2
size: .
V: TRBV9
D: .
CDR3: CASSADPGANTGELFF
DNA: TGTGCCAGCAGCGCCGATCCGGGAGCTAACACCGGGGAGCTGTTTTTT

J: TRBJ2-7
size: .
V: TRBV5-6
D: .
CDR3: CASSSVTYEQYF
DNA: TGTGCCAGCAGCAGCGTCACCTACGAGCAGTACTTC

J: TRBJ2-7
size: .
V: TRBV19
D: TRBD1
CDR3: CASSLGQGYEQYF
DNA: TGTGCCAGTAGCCTGGGACAGGGCTACGAGCAGTACTTC

J: TRBJ2-7
size: .
V: TRBV27
D: TRBD1
CDR3: CASSHGTGDYEQYF
DNA: TGTGCCAGCAGCCACGGGACAGGGGACTACGAGCAGTACTTC

J: TRBJ1-2
size: .
V: TRBV18
D: .
CDR3: CASSPAGQNYGYTF
DNA: TGTGCCAGCTCACCTGCAGGACAGAACTATGGCTACACCTTC

J: TRBJ1-2
size: .
V: TRBV7-9
D: .
CDR3: CASSSDGNYGYTF
DNA: TGTGCCAGCAGCTCAGACGGGAACTATGGCTACACCTTC

J: TRBJ2-1
size: .
V: TRBV9
D: .
CDR3: CASSVVQANEQFF
DNA: TGTGCCAGCAGCGTAGTTCAGGCCAATGAGCAGTTCTTC

J: TRBJ2-2
size: .
V: TRBV28
D: .
CDR3: CASSTNRQSVNSGELFF
DNA: TGTGCCAGCAGTACCAACCGACAGTCGGTGAACTCCGGGGAGCTGTTTTTT

J: TRBJ2-2
size: .
V: TRBV11-3
D: TRBD2
CDR3: CASSAREGTTGELFF
DNA: TGTGCCAGCAGCGCCAGGGAGGGTACCACCGGGGAGCTGTTTTTT